This T cell receptor beta chain is from a study of post-analysis software for immune sequencing data. Whole-study findings and limits: TRBV5-6, TRBV5-1 and TRBV20-1 belonged to a set of roughly five TRBV segments that were more frequent in patients than controls.

This CDR3 region has 13 residues. Germline V gene sequence: CDR1 SGHRS, CDR2 YFSETQ. V lost 1 base and J lost 4, with 3 bases in between. Unique molecular identifiers had been added to the TCR beta cDNA libraries. TCRdb re-called the PCR reads with MiXCR, one entry per CDR3 protein. Among hundreds of thousands of distinct CDR3 sequences listed, 44% were seen once. Note on this clonotype: What it binds is not known.

The sequenced material came from blood. The sequence came from a girl aged 5-17 years with multiple sclerosis. The J gene is TRBJ1-6, the V gene TRBV5-1; no definite D call. CDR3 nucleotides: TGCGCCAGCAGCTTGCGTTATAATTCACCCCTCCACTTT. Translating it yields CASSLRYNSPLHF. Complete variable domain (other parts from reference TRBV5-1 and TRBJ1-6): KAGVTQTPRYLIKTRGQQVTLSCSPISGHRSVSWYQQTPGQGLQFLFEYFSETQRNKGNFPGRFSGRQFSNSRSEMNVSTLELGDSALYLCASSLRYNSPLHFGNGTRLTVT.